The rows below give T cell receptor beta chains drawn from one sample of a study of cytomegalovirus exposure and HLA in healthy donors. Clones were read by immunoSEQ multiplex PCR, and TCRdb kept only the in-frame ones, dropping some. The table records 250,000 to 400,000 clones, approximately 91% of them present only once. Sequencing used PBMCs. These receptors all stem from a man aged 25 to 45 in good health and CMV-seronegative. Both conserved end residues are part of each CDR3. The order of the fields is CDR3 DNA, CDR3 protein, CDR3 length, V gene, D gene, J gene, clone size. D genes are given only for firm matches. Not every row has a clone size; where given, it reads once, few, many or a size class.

cdr3_nt: TGTGCCAGCAGCTCTGCGGGGGTCTGGGCTAAAACCTACGAGCAGTACTTC
cdr3_aa: CASSSAGVWAKTYEQYF
cdr3_length: 17
v_call: TRBV7-2
d_call: TRBD2
j_call: TRBJ2-7
clone_size: -

cdr3_nt: TGTGCCAGCTCAAATGGCGGGGGGCGCTACGAGCAGTACTTC
cdr3_aa: CASSNGGGRYEQYF
cdr3_length: 14
v_call: TRBV11-2
d_call: TRBD2
j_call: TRBJ2-7
clone_size: -

cdr3_nt: TGTGCCAGTAGGATGAGCGGGGCAAACTCCTACGAGCAGTACTTC
cdr3_aa: CASRMSGANSYEQYF
cdr3_length: 15
v_call: TRBV19
d_call: TRBD2
j_call: TRBJ2-7
clone_size: few

cdr3_nt: TGTGCCAGCAGAAAAGACAGGGCCCCTAATGAAAAACTGTTTTTT
cdr3_aa: CASRKDRAPNEKLFF
cdr3_length: 15
v_call: TRBV6-5
d_call: TRBD1
j_call: TRBJ1-4
clone_size: -

cdr3_nt: TGTGCCAGCAGCCTTCTCGGACAGGGGACCGGCTACACCTTC
cdr3_aa: CASSLLGQGTGYTF
cdr3_length: 14
v_call: TRBV9
d_call: TRBD1
j_call: TRBJ1-2
clone_size: -

cdr3_nt: TGTGCCAGCAGCTTGGCCGCCATACAAGCTAACTATGGCTACACCTTC
cdr3_aa: CASSLAAIQANYGYTF
cdr3_length: 16
v_call: TRBV5-5
d_call: -
j_call: TRBJ1-2
clone_size: -

cdr3_nt: TGCGCCAGCAGCTTGGGACAGGGGGCAGGTTACGAGCAGTACTTC
cdr3_aa: CASSLGQGAGYEQYF
cdr3_length: 15
v_call: TRBV5-1
d_call: TRBD1
j_call: TRBJ2-7
clone_size: -

cdr3_nt: TGTGCCACCCGTCCCCTAGCGGGGGACACAGATACGCAGTATTTT
cdr3_aa: CATRPLAGDTDTQYF
cdr3_length: 15
v_call: TRBV6-5
d_call: TRBD2
j_call: TRBJ2-3
clone_size: -

cdr3_nt: TGTGCCAGCAGCTCCCGTGGGGGGACTGAAGCTTTCTTT
cdr3_aa: CASSSRGGTEAFF
cdr3_length: 13
v_call: TRBV5-4
d_call: -
j_call: TRBJ1-1
clone_size: -

cdr3_nt: TGTGCCAGTAGAGGATGGAGTGATCAGCCCCAGCATTTT
cdr3_aa: CASRGWSDQPQHF
cdr3_length: 13
v_call: TRBV19
d_call: -
j_call: TRBJ1-5
clone_size: -

cdr3_nt: TGTGCCAGCAGGCGCATAATACAGGGGTCCGGAAACACCATATATTTT
cdr3_aa: CASRRIIQGSGNTIYF
cdr3_length: 16
v_call: TRBV6-6
d_call: TRBD1
j_call: TRBJ1-3
clone_size: -

cdr3_nt: TGTGCTAGTGGCCCTGGGACAGGGCCGATTGGGCAAGAGACCCAGTACTTC
cdr3_aa: CASGPGTGPIGQETQYF
cdr3_length: 17
v_call: TRBV12-5
d_call: TRBD1
j_call: TRBJ2-5
clone_size: -

cdr3_nt: TGCGCCAGCAGCTTGGGGACAGGGTTACGCTCCTACGAGCAGTACTTC
cdr3_aa: CASSLGTGLRSYEQYF
cdr3_length: 16
v_call: TRBV5-1
d_call: TRBD1
j_call: TRBJ2-7
clone_size: once

cdr3_nt: TGTGCCAGCTCTCCAGGACAGGGCCGCATGAACACTGAAGCTTTCTTT
cdr3_aa: CASSPGQGRMNTEAFF
cdr3_length: 16
v_call: TRBV18
d_call: TRBD1
j_call: TRBJ1-1
clone_size: -

cdr3_nt: TGTGCCACCAGCAGAGACCGACAGGCAAACTATGGCTACACCTTC
cdr3_aa: CATSRDRQANYGYTF
cdr3_length: 15
v_call: TRBV15
d_call: -
j_call: TRBJ1-2
clone_size: -

cdr3_nt: TGTGCCAGCTCACCACTGCCGGGACAAGTAAAAGAGACCCAGTACTTC
cdr3_aa: CASSPLPGQVKETQYF
cdr3_length: 16
v_call: TRBV18
d_call: -
j_call: TRBJ2-5
clone_size: -

cdr3_nt: TGTGCCAGCAGTGGGAGTCTTCAGAGAAATCAGCCCCAGCATTTT
cdr3_aa: CASSGSLQRNQPQHF
cdr3_length: 15
v_call: TRBV2
d_call: -
j_call: TRBJ1-5
clone_size: few

cdr3_nt: TGTGCCAGCAGTTTAGCGGTTAAGACTGAAGCTTTCTTT
cdr3_aa: CASSLAVKTEAFF
cdr3_length: 13
v_call: TRBV27
d_call: -
j_call: TRBJ1-1
clone_size: -

cdr3_nt: TGTGCCAGCAGTGAAGGGGGGACTTTTGGCTACACCTTC
cdr3_aa: CASSEGGTFGYTF
cdr3_length: 13
v_call: TRBV25-1
d_call: -
j_call: TRBJ1-2
clone_size: few

cdr3_nt: TGCAGCGTTGAGAACAGGGGGCCCTTGGACACTGAAGCTTTCTTT
cdr3_aa: CSVENRGPLDTEAFF
cdr3_length: 15
v_call: TRBV29-1
d_call: TRBD1
j_call: TRBJ1-1
clone_size: -

cdr3_nt: TGTGCCAGCAGTTACTCGACAGGGGCGGACACTGAAGCTTTCTTT
cdr3_aa: CASSYSTGADTEAFF
cdr3_length: 15
v_call: TRBV6-5
d_call: TRBD1
j_call: TRBJ1-1
clone_size: once

cdr3_nt: TGCGCCAGCAGCTTGGAACTCGGGGGCACTGAAGCTTTCTTT
cdr3_aa: CASSLELGGTEAFF
cdr3_length: 14
v_call: TRBV5-1
d_call: -
j_call: TRBJ1-1
clone_size: -

cdr3_nt: TGTGCCAGCAGCCAAACTGGACTAGCGGAAAATGAGCAGTTCTTC
cdr3_aa: CASSQTGLAENEQFF
cdr3_length: 15
v_call: TRBV7-2
d_call: TRBD2
j_call: TRBJ2-1
clone_size: few

cdr3_nt: TGCGCCAGCAGCCAAGGTCGAGGGCTCTCTGGGGCCAACGTCCTGACTTTC
cdr3_aa: CASSQGRGLSGANVLTF
cdr3_length: 17
v_call: TRBV4-1
d_call: -
j_call: TRBJ2-6
clone_size: -

cdr3_nt: TGTGCCAGCAGCCAATGGAGGACAGGGTCCGAGAACACCGGGGAGCTGTTTTTT
cdr3_aa: CASSQWRTGSENTGELFF
cdr3_length: 18
v_call: TRBV5-6
d_call: TRBD1
j_call: TRBJ2-2
clone_size: -

cdr3_nt: TGCGCCAGCAGCGCGATGCCGACGGCCGGGACAGGGAGAGAGACCCAGTACTTC
cdr3_aa: CASSAMPTAGTGRETQYF
cdr3_length: 18
v_call: TRBV5-1
d_call: TRBD1
j_call: TRBJ2-5
clone_size: once

cdr3_nt: TGCGCCAGCAGCTTGGTAGCGGGGGGGAAAAATGAGCAGTTCTTC
cdr3_aa: CASSLVAGGKNEQFF
cdr3_length: 15
v_call: TRBV5-1
d_call: TRBD2
j_call: TRBJ2-1
clone_size: -

cdr3_nt: TGTGCCAGCCGAGCCGTTAGCTCTGGAAACACCATATATTTT
cdr3_aa: CASRAVSSGNTIYF
cdr3_length: 14
v_call: TRBV27
d_call: -
j_call: TRBJ1-3
clone_size: -

cdr3_nt: TGTGCCAGTCAGACAGCCAGCTCTGGGGCCAACGTCCTGACTTTC
cdr3_aa: CASQTASSGANVLTF
cdr3_length: 15
v_call: TRBV6-5
d_call: -
j_call: TRBJ2-6
clone_size: -

cdr3_nt: TGCAGCGCGGGGACAGGGTCTGGAAACACCATATATTTT
cdr3_aa: CSAGTGSGNTIYF
cdr3_length: 13
v_call: TRBV29-1
d_call: TRBD1
j_call: TRBJ1-3
clone_size: -

cdr3_nt: TGTGCCAGTAGTATTAGTGAGGGCTCTCGCTCCTACAATGAGCAGTTCTTC
cdr3_aa: CASSISEGSRSYNEQFF
cdr3_length: 17
v_call: TRBV19
d_call: -
j_call: TRBJ2-1
clone_size: -

cdr3_nt: TGCGCCAGCAGCCTGGACAGTCCAAATCAGCCCCAGCATTTT
cdr3_aa: CASSLDSPNQPQHF
cdr3_length: 14
v_call: TRBV5-1
d_call: -
j_call: TRBJ1-5
clone_size: -

cdr3_nt: TGTGCCAGCAGTCGGGGACGGACTACGAACACCGGGGAGCTGTTTTTT
cdr3_aa: CASSRGRTTNTGELFF
cdr3_length: 16
v_call: TRBV6-6
d_call: -
j_call: TRBJ2-2
clone_size: -

cdr3_nt: TGTGCCATCAGTGAGTTTCAGGACAGTATGTTGAAGCAGTTCTTC
cdr3_aa: CAISEFQDSMLKQFF
cdr3_length: 15
v_call: TRBV10-3
d_call: -
j_call: TRBJ2-1
clone_size: -

cdr3_nt: TGTGCCAGCAGCCCCCACGGGGGGGGACAGGGGGCCTACGAGCAGTACTTC
cdr3_aa: CASSPHGGGQGAYEQYF
cdr3_length: 17
v_call: TRBV7-6
d_call: TRBD1
j_call: TRBJ2-7
clone_size: -

cdr3_nt: TGTGCCACCAGGAACAGCAAGGGCACAGATACGCAGTATTTT
cdr3_aa: CATRNSKGTDTQYF
cdr3_length: 14
v_call: TRBV15
d_call: -
j_call: TRBJ2-3
clone_size: once

cdr3_nt: TGTGCCAGCAGCTTAGAGGGACTAGACTACACCGGGGAGCTGTTTTTT
cdr3_aa: CASSLEGLDYTGELFF
cdr3_length: 16
v_call: TRBV7-8
d_call: TRBD2
j_call: TRBJ2-2
clone_size: -